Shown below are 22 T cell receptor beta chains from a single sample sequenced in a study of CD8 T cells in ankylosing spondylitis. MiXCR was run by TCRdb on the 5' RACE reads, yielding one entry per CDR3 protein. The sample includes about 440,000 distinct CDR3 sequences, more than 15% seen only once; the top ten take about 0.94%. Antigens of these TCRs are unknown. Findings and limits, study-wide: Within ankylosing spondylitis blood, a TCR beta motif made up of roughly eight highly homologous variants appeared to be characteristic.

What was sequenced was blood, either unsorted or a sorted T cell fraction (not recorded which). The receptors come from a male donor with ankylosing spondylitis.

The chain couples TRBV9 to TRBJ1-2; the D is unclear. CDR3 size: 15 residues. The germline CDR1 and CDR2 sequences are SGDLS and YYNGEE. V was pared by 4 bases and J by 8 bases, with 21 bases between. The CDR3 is CASSPEVAPNGGYTF. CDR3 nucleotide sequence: TGTGCCAGCAGCCCAGAGGTCGCCCCCAATGGAGGCTACACCTTC.

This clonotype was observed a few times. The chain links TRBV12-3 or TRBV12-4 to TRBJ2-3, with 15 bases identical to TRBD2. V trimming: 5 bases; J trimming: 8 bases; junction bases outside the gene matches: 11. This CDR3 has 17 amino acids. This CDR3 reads CASSTGLAGGPTATQYF. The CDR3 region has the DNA TGTGCCAGCAGTACCGGACTAGCGGGGGGGCCTACCGCTACGCAGTATTTT.

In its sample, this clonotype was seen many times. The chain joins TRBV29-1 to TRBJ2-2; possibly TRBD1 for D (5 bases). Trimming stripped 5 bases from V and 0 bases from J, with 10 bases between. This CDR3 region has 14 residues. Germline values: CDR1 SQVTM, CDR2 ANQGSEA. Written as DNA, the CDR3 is TGCAGCGTTAGGGGCCCCTCGAACACCGGGGAGCTGTTTTTT. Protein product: CSVRGPSNTGELFF.

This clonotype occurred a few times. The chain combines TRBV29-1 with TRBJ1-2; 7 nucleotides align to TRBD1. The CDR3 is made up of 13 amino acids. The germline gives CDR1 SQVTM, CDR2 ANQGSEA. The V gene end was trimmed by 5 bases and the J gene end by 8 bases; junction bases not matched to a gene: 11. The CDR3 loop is CSVRQGGAEGYTF. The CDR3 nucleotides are TGCAGCGTTCGACAGGGAGGTGCCGAAGGCTACACCTTC.

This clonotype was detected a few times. CDR3 region: CASSRGQGLRNQPQHF. CDR3 DNA: TGTGCCAGCAGCAGGGGACAGGGGCTGCGAAATCAGCCCCAGCATTTT. The J gene is TRBJ1-5, the V gene TRBV21-1; the listed D gene, TRBD1, was not tested against the DNA. TRBV21-1 is reported as a pseudogene. This CDR3 comprises 16 residues.

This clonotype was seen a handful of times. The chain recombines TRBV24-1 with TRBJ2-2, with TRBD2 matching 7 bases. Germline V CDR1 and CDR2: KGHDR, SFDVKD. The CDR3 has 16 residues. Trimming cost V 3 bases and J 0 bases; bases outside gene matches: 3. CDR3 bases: TGTGCCACCAGTGATACACTAGCGTCGAACACCGGGGAGCTGTTTTTT. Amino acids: CATSDTLASNTGELFF.

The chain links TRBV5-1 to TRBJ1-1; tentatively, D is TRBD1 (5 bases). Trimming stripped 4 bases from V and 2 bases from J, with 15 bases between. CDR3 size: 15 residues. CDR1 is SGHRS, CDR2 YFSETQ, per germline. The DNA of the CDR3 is TGCGCCAGCAGCCCGGGGGTGGGAGGAAACACTGAAGCTTTCTTT. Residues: CASSPGVGGNTEAFF.

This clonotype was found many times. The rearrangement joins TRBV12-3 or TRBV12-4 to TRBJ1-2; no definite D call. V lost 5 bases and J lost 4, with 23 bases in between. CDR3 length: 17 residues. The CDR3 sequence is CASSPNLGQTVPYGYTF. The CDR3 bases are TGTGCCAGCAGTCCAAATCTAGGCCAAACAGTCCCCTATGGCTACACCTTC.

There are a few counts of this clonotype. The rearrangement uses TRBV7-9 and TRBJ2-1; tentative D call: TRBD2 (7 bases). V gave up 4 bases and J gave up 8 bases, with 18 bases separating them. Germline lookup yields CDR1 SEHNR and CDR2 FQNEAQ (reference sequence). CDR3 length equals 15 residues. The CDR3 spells CASSSAGHNGDEQFF. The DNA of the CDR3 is TGTGCCAGCAGCTCAGCGGGACACAACGGGGATGAGCAGTTCTTC. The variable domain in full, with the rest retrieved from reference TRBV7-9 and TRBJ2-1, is DTGVSQNPRHKITKRGQNVTFRCDPISEHNRLYWYRQTLGQGPEFLTYFQNEAQLEKSRLLSDRFSAERPKGSFSTLEIQRTEQGDSAMYLCASSSAGHNGDEQFFGPGTRLTVL.

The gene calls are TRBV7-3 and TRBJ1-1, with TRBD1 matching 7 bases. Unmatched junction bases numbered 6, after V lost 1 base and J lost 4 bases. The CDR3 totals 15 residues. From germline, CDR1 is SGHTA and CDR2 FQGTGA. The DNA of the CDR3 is TGTGCCAGCAGCTTAAAAGGGACAGCGGGCACTGAAGCTTTCTTT. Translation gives CASSLKGTAGTEAFF.

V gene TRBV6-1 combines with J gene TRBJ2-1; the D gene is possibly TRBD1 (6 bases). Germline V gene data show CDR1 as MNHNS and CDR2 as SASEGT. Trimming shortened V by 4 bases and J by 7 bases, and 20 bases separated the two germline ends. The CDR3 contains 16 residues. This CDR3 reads CASSGRNREMRNEQFF. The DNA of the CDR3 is TGTGCCAGCAGTGGAAGGAACAGGGAAATGAGGAATGAGCAGTTCTTC.

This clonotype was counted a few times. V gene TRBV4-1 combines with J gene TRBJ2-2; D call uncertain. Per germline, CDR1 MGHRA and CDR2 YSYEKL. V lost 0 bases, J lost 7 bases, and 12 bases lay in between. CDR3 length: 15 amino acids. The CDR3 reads CASSQDVAVIGELFF. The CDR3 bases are TGCGCCAGCAGCCAAGACGTGGCGGTTATCGGGGAGCTGTTTTTT.

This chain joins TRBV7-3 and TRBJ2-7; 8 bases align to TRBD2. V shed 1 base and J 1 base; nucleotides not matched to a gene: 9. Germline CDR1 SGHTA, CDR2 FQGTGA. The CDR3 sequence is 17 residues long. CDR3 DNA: TGTGCCAGCAGCTTAAAGGGCTCCGGGAGGGCTTCCTACGAGCAGTACTTC. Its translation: CASSLKGSGRASYEQYF.

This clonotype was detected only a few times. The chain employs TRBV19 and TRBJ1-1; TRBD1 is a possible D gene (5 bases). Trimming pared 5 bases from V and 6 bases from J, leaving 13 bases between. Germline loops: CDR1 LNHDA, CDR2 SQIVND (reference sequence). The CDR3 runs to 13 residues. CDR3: CASSPPGRAEAFF. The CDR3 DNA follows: TGTGCCAGTAGTCCTCCGGGGCGCGCTGAAGCTTTCTTT.

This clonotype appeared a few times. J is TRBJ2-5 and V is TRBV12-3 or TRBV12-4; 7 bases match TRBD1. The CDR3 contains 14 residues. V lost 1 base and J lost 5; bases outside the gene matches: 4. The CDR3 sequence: CASSLVGGGETQYF. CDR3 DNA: TGTGCCAGCAGTTTAGTAGGGGGCGGGGAGACCCAGTACTTC.

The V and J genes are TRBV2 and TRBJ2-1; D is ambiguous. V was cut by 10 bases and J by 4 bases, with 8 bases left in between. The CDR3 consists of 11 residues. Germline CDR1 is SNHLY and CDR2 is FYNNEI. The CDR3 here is CATTRYNEQFF. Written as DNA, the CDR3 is TGTGCCACCACACGTTACAATGAGCAGTTCTTC. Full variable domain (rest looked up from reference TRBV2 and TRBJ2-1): EPEVTQTPSHQVTQMGQEVILRCVPISNHLYFYWYRQILGQKVEFLVSFYNNEISEKSEIFDDQFSVERPDGSNFTLKIRSTKLEDSAMYFCATTRYNEQFFGPGTRLTVL.

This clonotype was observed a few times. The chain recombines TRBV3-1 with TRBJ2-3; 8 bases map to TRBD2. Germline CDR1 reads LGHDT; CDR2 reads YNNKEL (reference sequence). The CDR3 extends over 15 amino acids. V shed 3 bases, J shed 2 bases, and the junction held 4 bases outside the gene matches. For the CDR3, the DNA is TGTGCCAGCAGCCAGGCGGGGGGTGACACAGATACGCAGTATTTT. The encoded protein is CASSQAGGDTDTQYF.

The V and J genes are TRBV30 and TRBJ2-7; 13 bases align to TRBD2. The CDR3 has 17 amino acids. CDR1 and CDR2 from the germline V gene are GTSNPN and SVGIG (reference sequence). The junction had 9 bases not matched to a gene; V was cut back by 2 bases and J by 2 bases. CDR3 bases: TGTGCCTGGAGTCCACAACGGACTAGCGGGGGTACCTACGAGCAGTACTTC. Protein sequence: CAWSPQRTSGGTYEQYF. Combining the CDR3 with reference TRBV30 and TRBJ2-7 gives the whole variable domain SQTIHQWPATLVQPVGSPLSLECTVEGTSNPNLYWYRQAAGRGLQLLFYSVGIGQISSEVPQNLSASRPQDRQFILSSKKLLLSDSGFYLCAWSPQRTSGGTYEQYFGPGTRLTVT.

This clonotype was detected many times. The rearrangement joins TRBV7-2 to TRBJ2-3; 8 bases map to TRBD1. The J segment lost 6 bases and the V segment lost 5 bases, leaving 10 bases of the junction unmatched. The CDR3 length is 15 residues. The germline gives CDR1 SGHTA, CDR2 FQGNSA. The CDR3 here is CASSRLQGARDTQYF. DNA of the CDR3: TGTGCCAGCAGCCGACTTCAGGGGGCGCGGGATACGCAGTATTTT.

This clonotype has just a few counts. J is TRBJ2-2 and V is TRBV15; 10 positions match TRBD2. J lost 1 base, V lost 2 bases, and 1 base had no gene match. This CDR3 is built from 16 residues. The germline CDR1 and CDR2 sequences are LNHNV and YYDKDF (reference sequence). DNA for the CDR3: TGTGCCACCAGCAGAAAGCGGGAGGGGAACACCGGGGAGCTGTTTTTT. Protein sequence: CATSRKREGNTGELFF.

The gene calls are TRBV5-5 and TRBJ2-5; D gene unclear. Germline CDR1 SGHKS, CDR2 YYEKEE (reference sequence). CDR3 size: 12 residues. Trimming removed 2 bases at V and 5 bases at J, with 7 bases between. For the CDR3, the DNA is TGTGCCAGCAGCTTCGTGGTTGAGACCCAGTACTTC. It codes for CASSFVVETQYF.

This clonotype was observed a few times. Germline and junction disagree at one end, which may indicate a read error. The CDR3 DNA reads TGCGCCAGCAGCTTGGCCCTAGCGGGCACCGATACGCAGTATTTT. It yields the protein CASSLALAGTDTQYF. The chain uses TRBV5-1 and TRBJ2-3, with 8 positions matching TRBD2. CDR1 SGHRS and CDR2 YFSETQ come from the germline V gene. CDR3 size: 15 residues. Full variable domain (remainder filled in from reference TRBV5-1 and TRBJ2-3): KAGVTQTPRYLIKTRGQQVTLSCSPISGHRSVSWYQQTPGQGLQFLFEYFSETQRNKGNFPGRFSGRQFSNSRSEMNVSTLELGDSALYLCASSLALAGTDTQYFGPGTRLTVL.